This TCR beta chain was sequenced during a study of T cells in Graves' hyperthyroidism and ophthalmopathy. Study results and limitations: Through a model of 13 V-J features, ophthalmopathy was separated from stable hyperthyroidism.

In the case of this clonotype: Its antigen is still unknown.

Uncontrolled infection, other autoimmune disease, pregnancy or lactation disqualified patients from enrolment. Used for diagnoses were clinical symptoms, serum thyroxine and TRAb, thyroid ultrasound and orbital computed tomography. RNA transcripts gave rise to amplified TCR beta CDR3 regions. TCR CDR3 regions were first amplified by RT-PCR with HTBI primers. TCRdb used MiXCR to reprocess the multiplex PCR reads, holding one entry per CDR3 protein. Of about 380,000 distinct CDR3 sequences listed, approximately 17% were seen once; the top ten hold over 35%. The TCR originated in a man aged 18 to 30 with Graves' ophthalmopathy. The sequencing sample was made of blood.

Written as DNA, the CDR3 is TGTGCCAGCAGTGAACCCGGAGAGGACTCGAGAGGCTACACCTTC. Its translation: CASSEPGEDSRGYTF. The chain couples TRBV2 to TRBJ1-2, with no clear D. V lost 2 bases and J 8 bases, leaving 18 bases between the germline ends. Germline-derived CDR1 and CDR2 are SNHLY and FYNNEI. This CDR3 is built from 15 residues.